These 17 T cell receptor beta chains were all obtained from the same sample, sequenced in a study of human T cells and chemical hapten exposure. TCRdb recomputed calls from the RACE reads with MiXCR, one row per CDR3 protein. The profile shows 300,000 to 450,000 distinct CDR3 sequences, 5% to 6.5% of them singletons. The time point was: pre-sensitization, week 0. As for treatment: therapeutic diphenylcyclopropenone sensitization with weekly scalp DPC. This specimen was whole blood, taken in connection with sensitization to the hapten diphenylcyclopropenone (DPC). Receptors were obtained from a woman aged 18 to 35 with alopecia areata. Some clones in this sample may be carry-over from other donors' samples.

The V and J genes are TRBV5-1 and TRBJ2-7, with TRBD1 as a possible D gene (6 bases). The germline CDR1 and CDR2 sequences are SGHRS and YFSETQ. The CDR3 is made up of 15 amino acids. The V and J ends lost 4 bases and 3 bases respectively, with 17 bases between them. The CDR3 region is CASSPGHVGIYEQYF. CDR3 DNA: TGCGCCAGCAGCCCGGGACATGTGGGTATCTACGAGCAGTACTTC.

This clonotype has more than one count but fewer than ten. CDR3 nucleotides: TGTGCCAGCAGTTCCAGGGGGCTGGAGAACACTGAAGCTTTCTTT. Amino acids: CASSSRGLENTEAFF. The J gene is TRBJ1-1, the V gene TRBV6-5, with TRBD1 identical over 8 bases. Trimming at V came to 4 bases and at J to 1 base, leaving 5 bases not matched to a gene. The CDR3 is 15 amino acids. The germline V gene encodes CDR1 MNHEY and CDR2 SVGAGI.

This chain joins TRBV27 and TRBJ1-6; the match to TRBD1 covers 7 bases. Germline CDR1 is MNHEY and CDR2 is SMNVEV (reference sequence). The CDR3 has 17 amino acids. With V trimmed by 9 bases and J by 6 bases, 17 bases remained unmatched. DNA of the CDR3: TGTGCCAGTCTACTCCGGTTCCGGGACAGCGTTAATTCACCCCTCCACTTT. The encoded protein is CASLLRFRDSVNSPLHF.

This clonotype was observed a few times. This sequence joins TRBV2 and TRBJ2-7; no clear D. The CDR3 has 12 residues. Germline values: CDR1 SNHLY, CDR2 FYNNEI. Trimming shortened V by 6 bases and J by 0 bases, and 6 bases separated the two germline ends. In nucleotides, the CDR3 is TGTGCCAGCAGGGGTAGCTCCTACGAGCAGTACTTC. Translating gives CASRGSSYEQYF.

This clonotype was detected ten times or more. This rearrangement joins TRBV5-1 to TRBJ2-5; weak D call: TRBD2 (6 bases). The CDR3 is 14 residues long. Germline assignment: CDR1 SGHRS and CDR2 YFSETQ. V lost 4 bases and J lost 9, with 19 bases in between. DNA of the CDR3: TGCGCCAGCAGCCTCTCCGGGACTGGACGGTCCCAGTACTTC. It is translated as CASSLSGTGRSQYF.

The J gene is TRBJ1-2, the V gene TRBV3-1; D may be TRBD1 (5 bases). From germline, CDR1 is LGHDT and CDR2 YNNKEL (reference sequence). Trimming shortened V by 0 bases and J by 9 bases, and 14 bases separated the two germline ends. This CDR3 is built from 14 residues. Here the CDR3 reads CASSQESQGRSYTF. DNA of the CDR3: TGTGCCAGCAGCCAAGAAAGTCAGGGAAGGAGCTACACCTTC.

This clonotype has at least ten counts. The CDR3 DNA reads as TGTGCCAGCAGCTGGACAGGAGAGAACACTGAAGCTTTCTTT. This codes for CASSWTGENTEAFF. This sequence joins TRBV5-6 and TRBJ1-1; 7 bases line up with TRBD1. Losses at the gene ends were 3 bases for V and 1 base for J; bases not matched to a gene: 3. The CDR3 extends over 14 amino acids. Germline V gene data show CDR1 as SGHDT and CDR2 as YYEEEE.

The table lists this clonotype with many counts. The chain links TRBV9 to TRBJ1-2, with D possibly TRBD1 on 5 matching bases. Trimming stripped 0 bases from V and 6 bases from J, with 12 bases between. The CDR3 is 14 amino acids. Germline CDR1 reads SGDLS; CDR2 reads YYNGEE. The chain's CDR3 is CASSVGWGNDGYTF. As DNA, the CDR3 is TGTGCCAGCAGCGTAGGGTGGGGGAATGATGGCTACACCTTC. The whole variable domain, remainder taken from reference TRBV9 and TRBJ1-2, is DSGVTQTPKHLITATGQRVTLRCSPRSGDLSVYWYQQSLDQGLQFLIQYYNGEERAKGNILERFSAQQFPDLHSELNLSSLELGDSALYFCASSVGWGNDGYTFGSGTRLTVV.

The V gene is TRBV7-2, the J gene TRBJ1-5, with 8 nucleotides matching TRBD1. V was clipped by 5 bases and J by 7 bases; unmatched bases: 10. Germline V gene sequence: CDR1 SGHTA, CDR2 FQGNSA. This CDR3 is 15 amino acids long. CDR3 region: CASSATRGPGQPQHF. CDR3 bases: TGTGCCAGCAGCGCTACCAGGGGGCCCGGCCAGCCCCAGCATTTT.

This clonotype was seen more than once but under ten times. The rearrangement links TRBV21-1 to TRBJ2-7; the D call TRBD1 from the table was never checked on the DNA. TRBV21-1 is reported as a pseudogene. The CDR3 sequence is 13 residues long. In DNA form, the CDR3 reads TGTGCCAGCAGCAAAGGAGGGGGATACGAGCAGTACTTC. Translated, it gives CASSKGGGYEQYF.

For the CDR3, the DNA is TGTGCCAGCAGCCGCTTAGGGGCAGGGCTGGGCTATTACGAGCAGTACTTC. Residues: CASSRLGAGLGYYEQYF. V gene TRBV7-9 combines with J gene TRBJ2-7; perhaps TRBD1 as D (5 bases). CDR1 is SEHNR, CDR2 FQNEAQ, per germline (reference sequence). The CDR3 runs to 17 residues. V shed 5 bases and J shed 4 bases, with 24 bases lying between them. The variable domain in full, completed from reference TRBV7-9 and TRBJ2-7, reads DTGVSQNPRHKITKRGQNVTFRCDPISEHNRLYWYRQTLGQGPEFLTYFQNEAQLEKSRLLSDRFSAERPKGSFSTLEIQRTEQGDSAMYLCASSRLGAGLGYYEQYFGPGTRLTVT.

The rearrangement links TRBV27 to TRBJ2-7, with 7 bases aligning to TRBD1. The CDR3 spans 13 residues. J gave up 5 bases and V 7 bases, and 8 bases lay outside the gene matches. Germline values: CDR1 MNHEY, CDR2 SMNVEV (reference sequence). In DNA, the CDR3 is TGTGCCAGCACCGCCAGGGGGATGGACGAGCAGTACTTC. This encodes CASTARGMDEQYF.

In its sample, this clonotype was seen many times. CDR3 residues: CASSPGLMDTQYF. CDR3 in DNA: TGTGCCAGCAGCCCCGGACTAATGGATACGCAGTATTTT. The rearrangement links TRBV7-2 to TRBJ2-3; possibly TRBD2 for D (6 bases). Germline V gene lookup returns CDR1 SGHTA and CDR2 FQGNSA. V lost 5 bases, J lost 6 bases, and 12 bases lay in between. The CDR3 loop spans 13 amino acids.

This clonotype was observed many times. V usage is TRBV12-3 or TRBV12-4 and J usage is TRBJ1-1; D might be TRBD1 (5 bases). The CDR3 runs 14 residues. Between the trimmed V and J ends, which lost 5 bases and 5 bases, there was a span of 15 bases. The CDR3 spells CASSIREVGTEAFF. The CDR3 DNA follows: TGTGCCAGCAGTATCAGGGAGGTAGGGACTGAAGCTTTCTTT.

Remarks on this clonotype: A much larger clone is a single base away; this may be a read error. This chain connects TRBV7-2 to TRBJ2-3; D possibly corresponds to TRBD1 (5 bases). Looked up from germline, CDR1 is SGHTA and CDR2 is FQGNSA. The CDR3 is made up of 16 amino acids. In DNA form, the CDR3 reads TGTGCCAGGAGCTTAGTGGGGCCTACCTTCACAGATACGCAGTATTTT. Protein: CARSLVGPTFTDTQYF.

The chain couples TRBV28 to TRBJ1-1, with 7 bases fitting TRBD1. The trim removed 8 bases at V and 6 bases at J, leaving 6 bases unmatched. The length of the CDR3 is 12 residues. In germline, CDR1 is MDHEN, CDR2 SYDVKM. CDR3 coding DNA: TGTGCCAGCTCGGGACAGCTCTCTGAAGCTTTCTTT. Encoded protein: CASSGQLSEAFF.

This clonotype has a count of ten or more. CDR3 DNA: TGCAGCGGCTCCCACGGACAGGAGTCCTACGAGCAGTACTTC. Its translation: CSGSHGQESYEQYF. This rearrangement joins TRBV29-1 to TRBJ2-7; TRBD1 matches 7 bases. Germline V CDR1 and CDR2: SQVTM, ANQGSEA. This CDR3 contains 14 residues. The V and J ends lost 7 bases and 1 base, in that order; junction bases with no gene match: 10.